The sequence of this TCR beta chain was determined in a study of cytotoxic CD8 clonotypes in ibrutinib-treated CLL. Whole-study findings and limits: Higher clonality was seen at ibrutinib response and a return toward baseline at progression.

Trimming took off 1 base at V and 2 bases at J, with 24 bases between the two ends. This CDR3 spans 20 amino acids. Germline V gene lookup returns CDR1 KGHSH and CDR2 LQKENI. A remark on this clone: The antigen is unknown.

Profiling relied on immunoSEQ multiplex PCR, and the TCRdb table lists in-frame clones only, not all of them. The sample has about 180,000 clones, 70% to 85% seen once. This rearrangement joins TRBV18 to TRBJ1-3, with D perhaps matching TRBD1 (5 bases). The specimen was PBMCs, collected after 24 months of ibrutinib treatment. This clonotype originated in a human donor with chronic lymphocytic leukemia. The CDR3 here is CASSPQGTGDSANTGNTIYF. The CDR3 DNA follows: TGTGCCAGCTCACCACAAGGAACGGGGGATTCCGCTAATACTGGAAACACCATATATTTT. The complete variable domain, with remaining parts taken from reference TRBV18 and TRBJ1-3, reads NAGVMQNPRHLVRRRGQEARLRCSPMKGHSHVYWYRQLPEEGLKFMVYLQKENIIDESGMPKERFSAEFPKEGPSILRIQQVVRGDSAAYFCASSPQGTGDSANTGNTIYFGEGSWLTVV.